This is a list of T cell receptor beta chains from one sample in a study of T cells in Graves' hyperthyroidism and ophthalmopathy. TCRdb re-called the multiplex PCR reads with MiXCR, one entry per CDR3 protein. The top ten hold under 35% of the sample, which has 600,000 to 650,000 distinct CDR3 sequences, under 25% seen once. The specimen was blood. These receptor sequences come from a man aged 30 to 39 with Graves' ophthalmopathy. Both conserved end residues are part of each CDR3. The D gene is left open where the match is weak. Clone size is not always given. Where it is, it says once, few, many or a class for expanded clones.

V: TRBV20-1; size: many; J: TRBJ2-2; D: .; CDR3: CSARDPANGELFF; DNA: TGCAGTGCTAGAGACCCCGCGAACGGGGAGCTGTTTTTT
V: TRBV20-1; size: .; J: TRBJ2-1; D: TRBD1; CDR3: CSARWDRALDEQFF; DNA: TGCAGTGCTAGATGGGACAGGGCCCTCGATGAGCAGTTCTTC
V: TRBV20-1; size: many; J: TRBJ1-1; D: TRBD1; CDR3: CSARDGGQGDWNTEAFF; DNA: TGCAGTGCTAGAGATGGCGGACAGGGAGATTGGAACACTGAAGCTTTCTTT
V: TRBV29-1; size: few; J: TRBJ2-1; D: .; CDR3: CSVRWSSYNEQFF; DNA: TGCAGCGTTCGCTGGAGCTCCTACAATGAGCAGTTCTTC
V: TRBV2; size: many; J: TRBJ1-1; D: .; CDR3: CASSEMTVATEAFF; DNA: TGTGCCAGCAGTGAGATGACAGTTGCCACTGAAGCTTTCTTT
V: TRBV7-7; size: .; J: TRBJ1-5; D: TRBD1; CDR3: CASSDDRGDQPQHF; DNA: TGTGCTAGCAGCGACGACAGGGGTGATCAGCCCCAGCATTTT
V: TRBV29-1; size: .; J: TRBJ2-3; D: TRBD2; CDR3: CSVALAGATTDTQYF; DNA: TGCAGCGTTGCGTTAGCGGGAGCAACCACAGATACGCAGTATTTT
V: TRBV24-1; size: few; J: TRBJ2-3; D: TRBD2; CDR3: CATSSGRAVTQYF; DNA: TGTGCCACCAGTAGCGGGAGGGCCGTTACGCAGTATTTT
V: TRBV7-8; size: .; J: TRBJ1-2; D: .; CDR3: CASSLAPGTSYGYTF; DNA: TGTGCCAGCAGCTTAGCGCCGGGGACAAGTTATGGCTACACCTTC
V: TRBV5-1; size: .; J: TRBJ1-4; D: TRBD1; CDR3: CASSGRQGARTNEKLFF; DNA: TGCGCCAGCAGCGGCCGACAGGGGGCGCGAACTAATGAAAAACTGTTTTTT
V: TRBV7-2; size: many; J: TRBJ1-5; D: .; CDR3: CASSLQENQPQHF; DNA: TGTGCCAGCAGCTTACAGGAAAATCAGCCCCAGCATTTT
V: TRBV10-2; size: .; J: TRBJ2-7; D: .; CDR3: CASSDRGEPLYEQYF; DNA: TGCGCCAGCAGTGATAGGGGGGAGCCCCTGTACGAGCAGTACTTC
V: TRBV28; size: few; J: TRBJ2-5; D: .; CDR3: CATTRGTQYF; DNA: TGTGCCACCACTCGGGGGACCCAGTACTTC
V: TRBV6-2/TRBV6-3; size: many; J: TRBJ1-1; D: TRBD1; CDR3: CASSYSPHVFQGVHMNTEAFF; DNA: TGTGCCAGCAGTTACTCCCCGCACGTCTTTCAGGGGGTGCACATGAACACTGAAGCTTTCTTT
V: TRBV9; size: .; J: TRBJ1-2; D: .; CDR3: CASSVATSLYGYTF; DNA: TGTGCCAGCAGCGTAGCTACTTCTCTCTATGGCTACACCTTC
V: TRBV20-1; size: .; J: TRBJ2-5; D: TRBD1; CDR3: CSAKTTTGYFQTQYF; DNA: TGCAGTGCTAAAACTACGACAGGGTACTTTCAGACCCAGTACTTC
V: TRBV20-1; size: few; J: TRBJ2-7; D: .; CDR3: CSASWPDPYPRYF; DNA: TGCAGTGCTAGTTGGCCGGACCCCTACCCCCGGTACTTC
V: TRBV28; size: many; J: TRBJ1-5; D: .; CDR3: CASSLRASNQPQHF; DNA: TGTGCCAGCAGTTTAAGGGCTTCCAATCAGCCCCAGCATTTT
V: TRBV18; size: many; J: TRBJ2-7; D: .; CDR3: CASSPLPQGDPYEQYF; DNA: TGTGCCAGCTCACCACTGCCCCAGGGTGACCCCTACGAGCAGTACTTC
V: TRBV9; size: few; J: TRBJ1-1; D: .; CDR3: CASSKSGAGNTEAFF; DNA: TGTGCCAGCAGCAAATCAGGGGCTGGGAACACTGAAGCTTTCTTT
V: TRBV12-3/TRBV12-4; size: once; J: TRBJ1-5; D: TRBD1; CDR3: CASSWTGERNQPQHF; DNA: TGTGCCAGCAGTTGGACAGGGGAACGGAATCAGCCCCAGCATTTT
V: TRBV7-2; size: .; J: TRBJ2-7; D: .; CDR3: CASSQIWRSEQYF; DNA: TGTGCCAGCAGCCAGATATGGCGCAGCGAGCAGTACTTC
V: TRBV6-1; size: many; J: TRBJ1-5; D: TRBD1; CDR3: CASRVQGALNQPQHF; DNA: TGTGCCAGCAGAGTACAGGGGGCTCTCAATCAGCCCCAGCATTTT
V: TRBV5-1; size: few; J: TRBJ1-1; D: .; CDR3: CASSLWGGQSTEAFF; DNA: TGCGCCAGCAGCTTGTGGGGAGGGCAAAGCACTGAAGCTTTCTTT
V: TRBV4-1; size: .; J: TRBJ1-1; D: .; CDR3: CASSLQSGGTEAFF; DNA: TGCGCCAGCAGCCTACAATCGGGTGGCACTGAAGCTTTCTTT
V: TRBV12-3/TRBV12-4; size: many; J: TRBJ2-5; D: TRBD1; CDR3: CASRTPGQGHETQYF; DNA: TGTGCCAGCAGAACTCCGGGACAGGGGCACGAGACCCAGTACTTC
V: TRBV28; size: few; J: TRBJ1-2; D: .; CDR3: CASEGRTDYGYTF; DNA: TGTGCCAGCGAGGGCCGGACTGACTATGGCTACACCTTC
V: TRBV11-3; size: many; J: TRBJ2-3; D: .; CDR3: CASSRDSTDTQYF; DNA: TGTGCCAGCAGCCGAGACAGCACAGATACGCAGTATTTT
V: TRBV30; size: few; J: TRBJ2-7; D: .; CDR3: CAWRRGVHEQYF; DNA: TGTGCCTGGAGGAGGGGGGTCCACGAGCAGTACTTC
V: TRBV11-2; size: many; J: TRBJ2-7; D: TRBD2; CDR3: CASSTPTSGSNEQYF; DNA: TGTGCCAGCAGCACACCAACTAGCGGATCGAACGAGCAGTACTTC
V: TRBV5-8; size: .; J: TRBJ1-1; D: TRBD1; CDR3: CASSSGGGGTEAFF; DNA: TGTGCCAGCAGCTCAGGGGGCGGGGGGACTGAAGCTTTCTTT
V: TRBV18; size: few; J: TRBJ2-3; D: .; CDR3: CASSPPIRDTQYF; DNA: TGTGCCAGCTCACCACCTATACGAGATACGCAGTATTTT
V: TRBV2; size: many; J: TRBJ2-3; D: TRBD2; CDR3: CASSESAAGGPTDTQYF; DNA: TGTGCCAGCAGTGAAAGTGCGGCGGGAGGGCCCACAGATACGCAGTATTTT
V: TRBV20-1; size: .; J: TRBJ1-2; D: .; CDR3: CSASDWREVHGYTF; DNA: TGCAGTGCTAGTGACTGGAGGGAAGTACATGGCTACACCTTC
V: TRBV18; size: many; J: TRBJ2-7; D: TRBD2; CDR3: CASSPGASGRYEQYF; DNA: TGTGCCAGCTCACCAGGTGCTAGCGGGAGGTACGAGCAGTACTTC
V: TRBV19; size: once; J: TRBJ2-1; D: TRBD1; CDR3: CASRDRSHNEQFF; DNA: TGTGCCAGCCGGGACAGGAGCCACAATGAGCAGTTCTTC
V: TRBV4-2; size: .; J: TRBJ2-1; D: TRBD2; CDR3: CASYGLAEDNEQFF; DNA: TGTGCCAGCTACGGACTAGCGGAAGACAATGAGCAGTTCTTC
V: TRBV9; size: .; J: TRBJ2-5; D: TRBD2; CDR3: CASSVVGGETQYF; DNA: TGTGCCAGCAGCGTAGTGGGAGGGGAGACCCAGTACTTC
V: TRBV28; size: many; J: TRBJ1-1; D: TRBD1; CDR3: CASRGTGVNTEAFF; DNA: TGTGCCAGCAGGGGGACAGGAGTGAACACTGAAGCTTTCTTT
V: TRBV4-3; size: few; J: TRBJ2-1; D: .; CDR3: CASSQELQISYNEQFF; DNA: TGCGCCAGCAGCCAAGAATTACAGATATCCTACAATGAGCAGTTCTTC
V: TRBV15; size: .; J: TRBJ2-5; D: TRBD2; CDR3: CATSRVGRGRGETQYF; DNA: TGTGCCACCAGCAGAGTGGGGAGGGGCCGTGGAGAGACCCAGTACTTC
V: TRBV6-5; size: .; J: TRBJ2-1; D: TRBD2; CDR3: CASSYSEREWQFF; DNA: TGTGCCAGCAGTTACTCAGAGCGGGAGTGGCAGTTCTTC
V: TRBV24-1; size: .; J: TRBJ2-5; D: TRBD1; CDR3: CATSSGGKETQYF; DNA: TGTGCCACCAGTTCAGGGGGCAAAGAGACCCAGTACTTC
V: TRBV20-1; size: .; J: TRBJ2-7; D: TRBD2; CDR3: CSARDPAGALEQYF; DNA: TGCAGTGCTAGAGATCCAGCGGGAGCCCTCGAGCAGTACTTC
V: TRBV11-2; size: .; J: TRBJ2-1; D: TRBD2; CDR3: CASSLTASGWNEQFF; DNA: TGTGCCAGCAGCTTAACGGCTAGCGGCTGGAATGAGCAGTTCTTC
V: TRBV7-9; size: .; J: TRBJ1-1; D: .; CDR3: CASSNKGNTEAFF; DNA: TGTGCCAGCAGTAACAAGGGTAACACTGAAGCTTTCTTT
V: TRBV11-2; size: many; J: TRBJ2-7; D: .; CDR3: CASSYQPSQQYF; DNA: TGTGCCAGCAGCTATCAACCGTCACAGCAGTACTTC
V: TRBV5-5; size: .; J: TRBJ1-5; D: .; CDR3: CASSLRQVGQPQHF; DNA: TGTGCCAGCAGCTTGAGGCAGGTCGGTCAGCCCCAGCATTTT
V: TRBV7-3; size: .; J: TRBJ2-2; D: .; CDR3: CASSLTSGTANTGELFF; DNA: TGTGCCAGCAGCTTGACTTCCGGGACGGCCAACACCGGGGAGCTGTTTTTT
V: TRBV27; size: few; J: TRBJ1-3; D: .; CDR3: CASAQTARNTIYF; DNA: TGTGCCAGCGCCCAGACAGCCAGGAACACCATATATTTT
V: TRBV27; size: .; J: TRBJ2-3; D: TRBD1; CDR3: CASSTLDRVRGDTQYF; DNA: TGTGCCAGCAGTACCCTGGACAGGGTTAGGGGAGATACGCAGTATTTT